The T cell receptor beta chain under discussion was sequenced for a study of CD8+CD57+ T cells in acquired aplastic anemia. Study as a whole: The DNA of sorted CD4+ and CD8+ cells averaged 3.2 ug. Study results and limitations: Patients and controls shared approximately 30 CD8+ CDR3 sequences, highly expressed in patients.

Concerning this clonotype itself: Its antigen is undetermined.

Patients chosen for sequencing had shown CD8+CD57+ cell expansion by flow cytometry. There was no therapy given to any patient before the blood sampling took place. Trimming cost V 0 bases and J 0 bases, with 8 bases left between them. The CDR3 runs to 15 residues. Germline V gene data show CDR1 as PRHDT and CDR2 as FYEKMQ (reference sequence). CDR3 and TCR beta VDJ profiling relied on genomic DNA as the template. TCRdb passed the reads through MiXCR, listing each CDR3 protein once. The sample has about 180,000 distinct CDR3 sequences; about 50% are singletons. Sequenced: sorted CD4+, CD8+, or CD8+CD57+ T cells (not recorded which) from PBMCs. The origin of this receptor is a human donor with aplastic anemia. The chain recombines TRBV13 with TRBJ1-1; unclear D gene. CDR3 nucleotide sequence: TGTGCCAGCAGCTTAGGGGCGGAGATGAACACTGAAGCTTTCTTT. This translates into CASSLGAEMNTEAFF.